A single T cell receptor (beta chain) is shown here with its context. This receptor's antigen is unknown. The input lacks base qualities; no much larger clone sits a single base away. Spanning cysteine to phenylalanine, the CDR3 consists of 15 amino acids. The only DNA kept is the CDR3, 45 bases in frame from the first base. Reading the germline V gene (reference sequence) gives CDR1 LGHDT and CDR2 YNNKEL. V was cut back by 0 bases and J by 0 bases, leaving a gap of 8 bases between them. This entry belongs to a study of blood T cell repertoires in COVID-19 (TCRdb year 2020). About the investigation overall: Collaborator samples came from the United States, Italy and Spain and covered acute and convalescent phases of COVID-19. Subjects who had been exposed to COVID-19, were actively infected with it, or had recovered from it provided the deeply sampled blood TCRbeta repertoires that made up the dataset. Samples came from the ongoing ImmuneRACE study (first 160 participants) plus 1,254 subjects from 6 global collaborators. A freely available public database, intended as a resource for researchers studying the immune response to SARS-CoV-2, is where the repertoires were released. A de-identified subject ID, COVID-19 status, age in years and sex were almost always included in the sample metadata. Where available, HLA class I and class II types were obtained from metadata supplied by the sample provider rather than from assay-based typing. The prospective study material was composed of cDNA or gDNA derived from T cells, B-cell-depleted T cells, or PBMCs. Points the paper makes about the study in general: The amount of clinical and demographic metadata varied by source and participant and was provided uncurated.

Collaborating institutions collected whole blood in K2EDTA tubes following their own protocols. For TCRbeta analysis, collaborator samples were shipped as frozen whole blood, as isolated PBMCs, or as DNA extracted from either sample type. TCRbeta CDR3 regions were amplified from genomic DNA by means of the immunoSEQ Assay, a bias-controlled multiplex PCR. The original methods were these. Within the assay, amplification of reference gene primers was used to estimate how many nucleated cells each sample contained. To quantify the absolute abundance of each unique TCRbeta CDR3 rearrangement, sequence reads were collapsed and filtered. Productive Simpson clonality was computed per sample as the square root of Simpson's diversity index over productive rearrangements. The table comes from immuneACCESS by way of TCRdb, which keeps in-frame sequences with V and J called. Part of the clones is missing from these tables; in studies checked, under half for an unresolved V gene and the rest for unknown reasons. The V and J calls and clone size come from that table; D and trimming were worked out from the DNA. The table for this sample lists approximately 84,000 clones; 83% of them were counted only once. The ten largest clones add up to about 10% of the sample.

Sequenced material: peripheral blood. The rearrangement combines TRBV3-1 (or the pseudogene TRBV3-2) with TRBJ1-2; too little of a D gene remains to name it. The clonotype originates from a human donor in a cohort sampled during active COVID-19. CDR3 protein: CASSQEGRTNYGYTF. The DNA sequence is TGTGCCAGCAGCCAAGAGGGGAGGACTAACTATGGCTACACCTTC.